The 9 T cell receptor beta chains in this list originate from one sample, sequenced in a study of blood T cell repertoires in COVID-19. TCRdb's table, derived via immunoSEQ multiplex PCR, lists solely in-frame clones and lacks some. The profile shows about 230,000 clones, around 83% of them singletons. The sample consisted of peripheral blood. The receptors here all came from a man aged 40-50 years with active or convalescent COVID-19.

V gene TRBV30 combines with J gene TRBJ1-6, with D possibly TRBD1 on 6 matching bases. CDR1 is GTSNPN and CDR2 is SVGIG in the germline V gene (reference sequence). CDR3 length: 13 amino acids. V was clipped by 1 base and J by 7 bases, with 8 bases between them. The CDR3 sequence is CAWSEGVNSPLHF. CDR3 nucleotide sequence: TGTGCCTGGAGTGAGGGGGTGAATTCACCCCTCCACTTT. Filled out from reference TRBV30 and TRBJ1-6, the complete variable domain reads SQTIHQWPATLVQPVGSPLSLECTVEGTSNPNLYWYRQAAGRGLQLLFYSVGIGQISSEVPQNLSASRPQDRQFILSSKKLLLSDSGFYLCAWSEGVNSPLHFGNGTRLTVT.

V and J are TRBV28 and TRBJ1-5; maybe TRBD1 (5 bases). This CDR3 has 17 amino acids. CDR1 and CDR2 (germline): MDHEN, SYDVKM. V shed 4 bases and J shed 7 bases, with 23 bases lying between them. This chain's CDR3 is CASSYSRPRGLRQPQHF. The CDR3 DNA follows: TGTGCCAGCAGTTATTCCAGACCTAGGGGCTTACGGCAGCCCCAGCATTTT.

J is TRBJ2-7 and V is TRBV5-1, with TRBD1 matching over 7 bases. The V gene's germline CDR1 is SGHRS and CDR2 YFSETQ. V was pared by 0 bases and J by 6 bases, with 6 bases of the junction left unmatched. CDR3 length: 14 residues. CDR3 nucleotides: TGCGCCAGCAGCTTGGGTAGACAGGGAGCCGAGCAGTACTTC. It codes for CASSLGRQGAEQYF.

The chain combines TRBV9 with TRBJ1-4; no definite D call. Trimming removed 0 bases from V and 5 bases from J, with 8 bases in between. In germline, CDR1 is SGDLS, CDR2 YYNGEE. CDR3 length: 14 residues. The CDR3 nucleotides read TGTGCCAGCAGCGTAGGTCTGCTAAATGAAAAACTGTTTTTT. Protein product: CASSVGLLNEKLFF.

CDR3 protein: CAISESGAAPSPLHF. In nucleotides, the CDR3 is TGTGCCATCAGTGAGTCAGGAGCGGCGCCTTCACCCCTCCACTTT. This sequence joins TRBV10-3 and TRBJ1-6; D remains unclear. The V gene's germline CDR1 is ENHRY and CDR2 SYGVKD. This CDR3 is built from 15 residues. Trimming cost V 0 bases and J 9 bases, with 12 bases left between them.

This clone was detected ten times or more. The genes are TRBV28 and TRBJ1-2; D not certain. Trimming removed 3 bases from V and 4 bases from J, with 18 bases in between. Looked up from germline, CDR1 is MDHEN and CDR2 is SYDVKM. The CDR3 length is 16 residues. CDR3 nucleotide sequence: TGTGCCAGCAGTTTTTTCGACTCACGGGGAGGCTATGGCTACACCTTC. Translation gives CASSFFDSRGGYGYTF.

This chain uses TRBV7-8 with TRBJ1-2; the match to TRBD1 covers 8 bases. Germline V gives CDR1 SGHVS, CDR2 FQNEAQ. The J segment lost 6 bases and the V segment lost 1 base, leaving 4 bases of the junction unmatched. The CDR3 spans 14 residues. CDR3: CASSLDQGADGYTF. The DNA of the CDR3 is TGTGCCAGCAGCTTAGACCAGGGGGCGGATGGCTACACCTTC. The entire variable domain, with the rest obtained from reference TRBV7-8 and TRBJ1-2, is as follows: GAGVSQSPRYKVAKRGQDVALRCDPISGHVSLFWYQQALGQGPEFLTYFQNEAQLDKSGLPSDRFFAERPEGSVSTLKIQRTQQEDSAVYLCASSLDQGADGYTFGSGTRLTVV.

This clone was seen more than once but under ten times. Other DNA sequences of this sample code for an identical CDR3. V is TRBV12-3 or TRBV12-4 and J is TRBJ2-7; 7 bases fit TRBD1. V was clipped by 3 bases and J by 4 bases; unmatched bases: 3. The length of the CDR3 is 13 residues. This CDR3 reads CASSFGRGYEQYF. The CDR3 nucleotides read TGTGCCAGCAGTTTTGGCAGGGGGTACGAGCAGTACTTC.

The genes are TRBV6-6 and TRBJ1-1; the D gene is possibly TRBD1 (6 bases). The CDR3 is 13 amino acids. Germline CDR1 MNHNY, CDR2 SVGAGI (reference sequence). V shed 4 bases and J shed 6 bases, with 12 bases lying between them. The CDR3, as DNA: TGTGCCAGCAGTTTACAGGGTCCCGCTGAAGCTTTCTTT. Translating gives CASSLQGPAEAFF.